The source of this T cell receptor (beta chain) is a study of OX40 agonist ivuxolimab in advanced cancers. For the study at large: Ivuxolimab, an agonistic anti-OX40 (CD134) antibody, was given to patients. Patients received ivuxolimab, an intravenous treatment, every 2 weeks at 0.01 to 10 mg/kg. Points from the study as a whole: Clonal expansion from baseline to week 6 occurred in both CD4+ and CD8+ T cells.

A note on this clone: Its cognate antigen is unknown.

Some clones are missing from TCRdb's copy, which holds only in-frame ones; the method was immunoSEQ multiplex PCR. This sample carries about 76,000 clones, roughly 89% of them seen once, and the ten largest clones take around 13%. There are 14 residues in the CDR3. The germline V gene encodes CDR1 SNHLY and CDR2 FYNNEI. V gave up 7 bases and J gave up 5 bases, with 15 bases separating them. This clonotype originated in an adult with an advanced solid tumor such as melanoma, head and neck, liver or kidney cancer. The chain carries TRBV2 and TRBJ1-5; a possible D gene is TRBD1 (6 bases). Here the sequenced sample was CD4+ or CD8+ T cells sorted from blood, taken in a trial of the OX40 agonist ivuxolimab. The chain's CDR3 is CASNKGGFDQPQHF. In nucleotides, the CDR3 is TGTGCCAGCAACAAGGGGGGTTTTGATCAGCCCCAGCATTTT.